This T cell receptor (beta chain) was observed in a study of blood T cell repertoires in COVID-19. V dropped 1 base and J dropped 4; count of bases not matched to a gene: 7. CDR1 and CDR2 (germline): SGHTS, YDEGEE. The CDR3 has 15 residues. Methods used by the authors: By means of reference gene primer amplification, nucleated cell counts were estimated. TCRdb keeps only in-frame clones here, not all; method: immunoSEQ multiplex PCR. V and J calls and clone size are those listed in that table; D and trimming were worked out from the DNA. The repertoire consists of about 130,000 clones, with less than 90% occurring once and the leading ten covering under 2.5%.

The V call is TRBV5-8, the J call TRBJ2-5; TRBD1 matches 7 bases. The material sequenced was peripheral blood. The sequence came from a man in his 70s with acute or convalescent COVID-19. CDR3 nucleotides: TGTGCCAGCAGCTTGTTTAGCCACAGGGGAGAGACCCAGTACTTC. Residues: CASSLFSHRGETQYF.